The next 23 T cell receptor beta chains were all read from a single sample in a study of CD8 T cells in ankylosing spondylitis. A single record per CDR3 protein comes from TCRdb applying MiXCR to the 5' RACE reads. Among 250,000 to 350,000 distinct CDR3 sequences listed, approximately 20% were seen once. What was sequenced was blood, either unsorted or a sorted T cell fraction (not recorded which). The receptors were sampled from a male donor with ankylosing spondylitis or in good health (not recorded which).

The V gene is TRBV7-2, the J gene TRBJ2-1; no clear D gene. This CDR3 is built from 13 residues. V lost 7 bases, J lost 3 bases, and 10 bases lay in between. Germline values: CDR1 SGHTA, CDR2 FQGNSA. The CDR3 DNA follows: TGTGCCAGCACCCTCCCCAACTACAATGAGCAGTTCTTC. The encoded protein is CASTLPNYNEQFF.

The chain joins TRBV5-1 to TRBJ2-1; 9 bases agree with TRBD2. Looked up from germline, CDR1 is SGHRS and CDR2 is YFSETQ. The CDR3 is 17 residues long. V was clipped by 2 bases and J by 3 bases; unmatched bases: 9. CDR3 sequence reads: CASSFGVAGEGYNEQFF. The CDR3 nucleotides are TGCGCCAGCAGCTTCGGAGTAGCGGGAGAGGGCTACAATGAGCAGTTCTTC.

This clonotype has more than one count but fewer than ten. This chain links TRBV7-9 with TRBJ1-6; maybe TRBD1 (6 bases). The CDR3 extends over 17 amino acids. The V end lost 5 bases, the J end lost 4 bases, and 18 bases lay between the germline ends. CDR1 and CDR2 (germline): SEHNR, FQNEAQ (reference sequence). The CDR3 region is CASSPAGAMEYNSPLHF. The CDR3 DNA reads as TGTGCCAGCAGCCCAGCAGGGGCCATGGAGTATAATTCACCCCTCCACTTT.

In its sample, this clonotype was seen many times. V gene TRBV6-2 or TRBV6-3 combines with J gene TRBJ2-3; the match to TRBD2 covers 9 bases. CDR3 length: 17 amino acids. J lost 2 bases, V lost 6 bases, and 12 bases had no gene match. CDR1 MNHEY and CDR2 SVGEGT come from the germline V gene. The CDR3, as DNA: TGTGCCAGCAGGCGGATTATAGCGGGGGTCCTCACAGATACGCAGTATTTT. Protein product: CASRRIIAGVLTDTQYF.

This chain joins TRBV20-1 and TRBJ1-5, with 7 nucleotides matching TRBD1. CDR3 length: 14 amino acids. V dropped 1 base and J dropped 5; count of bases not matched to a gene: 5. Germline loops: CDR1 DFQATT, CDR2 SNEGSKA (reference sequence). The CDR3 DNA follows: TGCAGTGCTAGAGTTCGGACAGGCGATCAGCCCCAGCATTTT. Protein product: CSARVRTGDQPQHF.

This rearrangement joins TRBV5-1 to TRBJ2-1; 7 nucleotides agree with TRBD2. This CDR3 spans 15 amino acids. Germline CDR1 is SGHRS and CDR2 is YFSETQ. With 4 bases clipped from V and 2 bases from J, the junction kept 6 bases outside the gene matches. CDR3 in amino acids: CASSPGGEAYNEQFF. In DNA, the CDR3 is TGCGCCAGCAGCCCTGGGGGGGAGGCCTACAATGAGCAGTTCTTC. The full variable domain, its missing parts supplied by reference TRBV5-1 and TRBJ2-1, is KAGVTQTPRYLIKTRGQQVTLSCSPISGHRSVSWYQQTPGQGLQFLFEYFSETQRNKGNFPGRFSGRQFSNSRSEMNVSTLELGDSALYLCASSPGGEAYNEQFFGPGTRLTVL.

In its sample, this clonotype was seen once. V usage is TRBV28 and J usage is TRBJ2-5, with a tentative D call TRBD1 (6 bases). The CDR3 spans 12 residues. Germline V lookup: CDR1 MDHEN, CDR2 SYDVKM. V dropped 8 bases and J dropped 4 bases, with 11 bases sitting between them. The CDR3 DNA is TGTGCCAGCCGGGACATTGGAGAGACCCAGTACTTC. This codes for CASRDIGETQYF.

The CDR3 DNA reads TGCGCCAGCAGCTTGTCCGGGAATAGCAATCAGCCCCAGCATTTT. Translating it yields CASSLSGNSNQPQHF. The chain couples TRBV5-1 to TRBJ1-5; D remains unclear. Germline lookup yields CDR1 SGHRS and CDR2 YFSETQ. V lost 1 base and J lost 0, with 8 bases in between. The CDR3 contains 15 residues. The full variable domain, in which reference TRBV5-1 and TRBJ1-5 provide the parts outside the CDR3, is KAGVTQTPRYLIKTRGQQVTLSCSPISGHRSVSWYQQTPGQGLQFLFEYFSETQRNKGNFPGRFSGRQFSNSRSEMNVSTLELGDSALYLCASSLSGNSNQPQHFGDGTRLSIL.

Here the CDR3 reads CSVGTGVGNIQYF. The CDR3 nucleotides are TGCAGTGTCGGGACAGGGGTTGGGAACATTCAGTACTTC. The rearrangement joins TRBV20-1 to TRBJ2-4, with 10 bases matching TRBD1. After removal of 7 bases from V and 7 bases from J, the junction contained 7 bases not matched to a gene. The CDR3 consists of 13 residues. Germline V gene lookup returns CDR1 DFQATT and CDR2 SNEGSKA (reference sequence).

This clonotype appeared a few times. The CDR3 nucleotides are TGTGCCACCAGCAGAGATGGTGCGTTACCGTACAATGAGCAGTTCTTC. The encoded protein is CATSRDGALPYNEQFF. The chain is built from TRBV15 and TRBJ2-1, with D hard to call. The CDR3 contains 16 residues. V was clipped by 0 bases and J by 4 bases, with 13 bases between them. CDR1 is LNHNV, CDR2 YYDKDF, per germline (reference sequence).

The chain is built from TRBV3-1 and TRBJ2-3, with 10 bases fitting TRBD2. There are 19 residues in the CDR3. The junction had 17 bases not matched to a gene; V was cut back by 1 base and J by 7 bases. Germline CDR1 LGHDT, CDR2 YNNKEL (reference sequence). The CDR3 DNA sequence: TGTGCCAGCAGCCAAGGGCGGTCTCTAGCGGGAGTGGGAATAAATACGCAGTATTTT. Its translation: CASSQGRSLAGVGINTQYF.

The rearrangement joins TRBV7-9 to TRBJ1-1; perhaps TRBD1 as D (5 bases). V dropped 0 bases and J dropped 0 bases, with 5 bases sitting between them. Germline CDR1 reads SEHNR; CDR2 reads FQNEAQ (reference sequence). There are 14 residues in the CDR3. CDR3: CASSLADMNTEAFF. DNA for the CDR3: TGTGCCAGCAGCTTAGCGGACATGAACACTGAAGCTTTCTTT. The whole variable domain, remainder taken from reference TRBV7-9 and TRBJ1-1, is DTGVSQNPRHKITKRGQNVTFRCDPISEHNRLYWYRQTLGQGPEFLTYFQNEAQLEKSRLLSDRFSAERPKGSFSTLEIQRTEQGDSAMYLCASSLADMNTEAFFGQGTRLTVV.

The chain combines TRBV12-3 or TRBV12-4 with TRBJ1-5; 9 nucleotides align to TRBD1. The CDR3 extends over 13 amino acids. Germline trimming cut 4 bases from V and 5 bases from J; bases unmatched to any gene: 0. Here the CDR3 DNA reads TGTGCCAGCAGTTACAGGGGGCATCAGCCCCAGCATTTT. This gives the protein CASSYRGHQPQHF.

The genes are TRBV4-1 and TRBJ2-3; D not certain. Trimming took 0 bases from V and 2 from J, leaving 12 bases between them. Germline V lookup: CDR1 MGHRA, CDR2 YSYEKL. The CDR3 sequence is 16 residues long. The CDR3 region is CASSQDGLPYTDTQYF. The CDR3 DNA reads as TGCGCCAGCAGCCAAGATGGGCTACCGTACACAGATACGCAGTATTTT.

This clonotype was found a few times. The J gene is TRBJ2-3, the V gene TRBV5-1; TRBD2 matches 7 bases. CDR1 is SGHRS, CDR2 YFSETQ, per germline. V gave up 0 bases and J gave up 3 bases; unmatched junction bases: 4. The CDR3 has 15 amino acids. CDR3 coding DNA: TGCGCCAGCAGCTTGGATTGGGGAGGGACAGATACGCAGTATTTT. Protein: CASSLDWGGTDTQYF.

Only a few counts were recorded for this clonotype. The chain links TRBV12-3 or TRBV12-4 to TRBJ2-1; the match to TRBD2 covers 12 bases. This CDR3 spans 18 amino acids. The J segment lost 5 bases and the V segment lost 2 bases, leaving 10 bases of the junction unmatched. The CDR3, as DNA: TGTGCCAGCAGTTTACCCAGGGATAGGACTAGCGGGGACAATGAGCAGTTCTTC. Its protein product is CASSLPRDRTSGDNEQFF.

The table lists this clonotype with a few counts. The gene calls are TRBV29-1 and TRBJ2-3; D is uncertain. Trimming left V 2 bases short and J 4 bases short, with 7 bases between. The V gene's germline CDR1 is SQVTM and CDR2 ANQGSEA. The CDR3 runs to 12 residues. This CDR3 is CSVELGSDTQYF. The CDR3 DNA is TGCAGCGTTGAACTGGGGTCAGATACGCAGTATTTT.

This clonotype was detected a few times. V gene TRBV2 combines with J gene TRBJ2-7; weak D call: TRBD1 (6 bases). Trimming took 0 bases from V and 3 from J, leaving 24 bases between them. Per the germline V gene, CDR1 is SNHLY and CDR2 is FYNNEI. There are 19 residues in the CDR3. CDR3 in DNA: TGTGCCAGCAGTGAAGCGCTTCTACAGGGCGAAGTCAGAAGCTACGAGCAGTACGTC. Translating it yields CASSEALLQGEVRSYEQYV.

This clonotype was seen more than once but under ten times. This chain uses TRBV6-1 with TRBJ2-3; 9 bases align to TRBD2. This CDR3 has 15 residues. After removal of 7 bases from V and 2 bases from J, the junction contained 7 bases not matched to a gene. The germline gives CDR1 MNHNS, CDR2 SASEGT. CDR3 amino acids: CASIPSGVPTDTQYF. In nucleotides, the CDR3 is TGTGCCAGCATCCCTAGCGGGGTCCCCACAGATACGCAGTATTTT.

The rearrangement joins TRBV11-2 to TRBJ2-1, with D tentatively TRBD2 (6 bases). V dropped 5 bases and J dropped 1 base, with 18 bases sitting between them. This CDR3 is built from 17 residues. Germline loops: CDR1 SGHAT, CDR2 FQNNGV. Here the CDR3 reads CASSPHSGVVSYNEQFF. In DNA, the CDR3 is TGTGCCAGCAGCCCTCACTCGGGGGTTGTATCCTACAATGAGCAGTTCTTC.

This clonotype was picked up a small number of times. The gene calls are TRBV12-3 or TRBV12-4 and TRBJ1-2, with D uncertain. Trimming left V 5 bases short and J 1 base short, with 14 bases between. CDR3 size: 15 residues. CDR3 nucleotides: TGTGCCAGCAGTCGGCGACAACCGTTTAACTATGGCTACACCTTC. Its protein is CASSRRQPFNYGYTF.

The chain uses TRBV2 and TRBJ2-2, with a tentative D call TRBD2 (6 bases). The germline V and J ends were trimmed by 7 bases and 4 bases, with 10 bases remaining between them. CDR1 and CDR2 from the germline V gene are SNHLY and FYNNEI. The CDR3 is 13 residues long. CDR3 nucleotides: TGTGCCAGCACGGCGGGGTTCACCGGGGAGCTGTTTTTT. Translating gives CASTAGFTGELFF.

The genes are TRBV11-2 and TRBJ2-2, with 12 bases aligning to TRBD2. Looked up from germline, CDR1 is SGHAT and CDR2 is FQNNGV. The J segment lost 3 bases and the V segment lost 1 base, leaving 0 bases of the junction unmatched. CDR3 length equals 16 residues. Here the CDR3 DNA reads TGTGCCAGCAGCTTAGGGACTAGCGGGGACACCGGGGAGCTGTTTTTT. Residues: CASSLGTSGDTGELFF.